This T cell receptor beta chain came from a study of blood T cell repertoires in COVID-19 (dated by TCRdb to the early 2020s). For the wider study: Samples from collaborators originated in the United States, Italy and Spain and spanned both the acute and convalescent phases of COVID-19. Sample metadata almost always included a de-identified subject ID, COVID-19 status, age in years and sex. The material from the prospective study consisted of cDNA or gDNA derived from T cells, B-cell-depleted T cells, or PBMCs. Subjects who had been exposed to COVID-19, were actively infected with it, or had recovered from it provided the deeply sampled blood TCRbeta repertoires that made up the dataset. The repertoires were released in a freely available public database meant as a resource for research on the immune response to SARS-CoV-2. Where available, HLA class I and class II types were taken from metadata supplied by the sample provider and were not determined by assay-based typing. The samples were drawn from the first 160 participants of the ongoing ImmuneRACE study and from 1,254 subjects provided by 6 global collaborators. Broader findings and caveats from the paper: The amount of clinical and demographic metadata varied by source and participant and was provided uncurated.

The CDR3, from cysteine to phenylalanine, totals 18 residues. Here the CDR3 DNA is all that survives: 54 bases in frame from base 1. The germline V gene specifies SNHLY as CDR1 and FYNNEI as CDR2. V is trimmed back by 4 bases and J by 4 bases, and the junction contains 15 bases that no gene match accounts for. Whole blood was collected in K2EDTA tubes by collaborating institutions according to the institutions' own protocols. For TCRbeta analysis, collaborators shipped samples as frozen whole blood, isolated PBMCs, or DNA extracted from either of those sample types. This clone was observed a few times. It has no known antigen specificity. The input lacks base qualities; no much larger clone sits a single base away. The immunoSEQ Assay, a bias-controlled multiplex PCR, was used to amplify TCRbeta CDR3 regions from genomic DNA. Concerning the study's data processing: The number of nucleated cells in each sample was estimated by amplification of reference gene primers within the assay. To quantify the absolute abundance of each unique TCRbeta CDR3 rearrangement, sequence reads were collapsed and filtered. Productive Simpson clonality was computed per sample as the square root of Simpson's diversity index over productive rearrangements. The table was pulled from immuneACCESS by TCRdb, which kept in-frame rearrangements only. Such tables lose some clones; where checked, under half of the loss comes from unresolved V genes, and the rest has no known cause. The V and J calls and clone size are taken from that table; D and trimming were inferred from the DNA. This sample has some 250,000 clones in its table, and 80% to 90% of those were observed once. Of the sample, approximately 2% falls within the top ten clones.

The clonotype originates from a man younger than 45 with active or convalescent COVID-19. In this chain, TRBV2 is recombined with TRBJ2-1; TRBD1 matches 8 bases in the middle. The sample consisted of peripheral blood. The CDR3 loop reads CASSVEATGAMAYNEQFF. The nucleotide sequence reads as follows: TGTGCCAGCAGTGTCGAGGCGACAGGGGCTATGGCTTACAATGAGCAGTTCTTC.